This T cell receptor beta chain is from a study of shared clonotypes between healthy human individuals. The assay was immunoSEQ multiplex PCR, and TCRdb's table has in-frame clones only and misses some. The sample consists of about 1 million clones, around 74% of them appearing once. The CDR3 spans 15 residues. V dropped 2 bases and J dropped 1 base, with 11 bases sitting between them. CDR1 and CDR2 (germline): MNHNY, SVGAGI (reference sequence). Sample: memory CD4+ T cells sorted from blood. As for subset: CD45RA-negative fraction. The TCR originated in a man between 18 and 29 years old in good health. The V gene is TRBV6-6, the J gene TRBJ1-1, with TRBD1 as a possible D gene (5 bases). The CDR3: CASSYGATGNTEAFF. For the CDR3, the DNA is TGTGCCAGCAGTTACGGGGCTACAGGGAACACTGAAGCTTTCTTT.